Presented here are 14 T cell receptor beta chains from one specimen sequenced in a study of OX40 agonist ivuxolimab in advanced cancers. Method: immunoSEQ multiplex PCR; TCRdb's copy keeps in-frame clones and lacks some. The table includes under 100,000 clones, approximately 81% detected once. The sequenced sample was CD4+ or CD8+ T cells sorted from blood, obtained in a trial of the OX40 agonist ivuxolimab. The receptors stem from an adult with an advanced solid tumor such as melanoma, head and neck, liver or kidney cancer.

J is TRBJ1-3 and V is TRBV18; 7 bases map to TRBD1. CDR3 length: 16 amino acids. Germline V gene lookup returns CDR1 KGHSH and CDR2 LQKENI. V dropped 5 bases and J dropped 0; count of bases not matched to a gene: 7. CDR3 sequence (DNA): TGTGCCAGCTCAGAGGCGACAGGGCGCTCTGGAAACACCATATATTTT. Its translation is CASSEATGRSGNTIYF.

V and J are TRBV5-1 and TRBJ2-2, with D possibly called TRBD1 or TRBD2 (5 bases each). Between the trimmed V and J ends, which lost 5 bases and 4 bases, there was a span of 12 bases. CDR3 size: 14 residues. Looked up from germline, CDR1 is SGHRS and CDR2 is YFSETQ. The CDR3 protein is CASRVGGPTGELFF. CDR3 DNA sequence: TGCGCCAGCAGGGTTGGGGGTCCCACCGGGGAGCTGTTTTTT. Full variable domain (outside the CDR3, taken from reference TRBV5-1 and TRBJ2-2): KAGVTQTPRYLIKTRGQQVTLSCSPISGHRSVSWYQQTPGQGLQFLFEYFSETQRNKGNFPGRFSGRQFSNSRSEMNVSTLELGDSALYLCASRVGGPTGELFFGEGSRLTVL.

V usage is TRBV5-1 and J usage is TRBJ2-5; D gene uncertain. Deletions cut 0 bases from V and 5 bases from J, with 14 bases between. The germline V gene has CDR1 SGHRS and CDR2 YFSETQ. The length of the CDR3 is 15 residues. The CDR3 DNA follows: TGCGCCAGCAGCTTGGCCCTGGATCAATCGGAGACCCAGTACTTC. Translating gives CASSLALDQSETQYF.

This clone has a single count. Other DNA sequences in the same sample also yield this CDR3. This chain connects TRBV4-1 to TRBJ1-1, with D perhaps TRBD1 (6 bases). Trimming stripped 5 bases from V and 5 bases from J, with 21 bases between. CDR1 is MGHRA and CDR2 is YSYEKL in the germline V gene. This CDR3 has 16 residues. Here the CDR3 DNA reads TGCGCCAGCAGCTTCACTCCGGGGGGCGAGAAAACTGAAGCTTTCTTT. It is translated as CASSFTPGGEKTEAFF.

CDR3 residues: CASSGRQGLAYEQYF. The CDR3 bases are TGTGCCAGCAGCGGGCGACAGGGGCTTGCCTACGAGCAGTACTTC. The chain joins TRBV7-9 to TRBJ2-7; 8 bases map to TRBD1. The CDR3 consists of 15 residues. Unmatched junction bases numbered 8, after V lost 5 bases and J lost 2 bases. Germline V CDR1 and CDR2: SEHNR, FQNEAQ (reference sequence). The full variable domain, rest sourced from reference TRBV7-9 and TRBJ2-7, is DTGVSQNPRHKITKRGQNVTFRCDPISEHNRLYWYRQTLGQGPEFLTYFQNEAQLEKSRLLSDRFSAERPKGSFSTLEIQRTEQGDSAMYLCASSGRQGLAYEQYFGPGTRLTVT.

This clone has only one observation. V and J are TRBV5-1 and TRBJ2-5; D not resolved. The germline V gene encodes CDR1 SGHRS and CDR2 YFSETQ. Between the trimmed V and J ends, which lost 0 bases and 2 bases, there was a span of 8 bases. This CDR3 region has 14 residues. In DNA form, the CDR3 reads TGCGCCAGCAGCTTGGCACAGCCTCAAGAGACCCAGTACTTC. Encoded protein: CASSLAQPQETQYF.

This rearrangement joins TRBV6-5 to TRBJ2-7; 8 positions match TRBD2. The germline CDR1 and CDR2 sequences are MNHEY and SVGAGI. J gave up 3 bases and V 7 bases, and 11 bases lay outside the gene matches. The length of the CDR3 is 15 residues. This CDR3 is CASTEIAGPFYEQYF. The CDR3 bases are TGTGCCAGCACGGAGATAGCGGGACCTTTCTACGAGCAGTACTTC.

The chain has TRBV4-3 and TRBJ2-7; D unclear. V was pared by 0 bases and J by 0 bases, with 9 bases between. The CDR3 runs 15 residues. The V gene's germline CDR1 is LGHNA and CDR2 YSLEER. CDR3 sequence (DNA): TGCGCCAGCAGCCAAGAAAGGCAGATCTCCTACGAGCAGTACTTC. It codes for CASSQERQISYEQYF.

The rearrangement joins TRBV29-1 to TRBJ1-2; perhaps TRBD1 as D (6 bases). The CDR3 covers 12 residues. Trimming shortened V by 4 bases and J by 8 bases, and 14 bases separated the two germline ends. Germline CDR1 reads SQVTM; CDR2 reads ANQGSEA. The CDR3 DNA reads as TGCAGCGTTGCCCCCGGGGGCAGGGGCTACACCTTC. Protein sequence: CSVAPGGRGYTF. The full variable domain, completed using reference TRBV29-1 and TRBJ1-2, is SAVISQKPSRDICQRGTSLTIQCQVDSQVTMMFWYRQQPGQSLTLIATANQGSEATYESGFVIDKFPISRPNLTFSTLTVSNMSPEDSSIYLCSVAPGGRGYTFGSGTRLTVV.

Here the CDR3 DNA reads TGTGCTAGTGGTAATCAGGGATCCTACGAGCAGTACTTC. It specifies CASGNQGSYEQYF. The V gene is TRBV12-5, the J gene TRBJ2-7; TRBD1 is a possible D gene (5 bases). V was shortened by 5 bases and J by 1 base, with 9 bases between the two germline ends. Germline V gene data show CDR1 as LGHNT and CDR2 as FRNRAP. The CDR3 sequence is 13 residues long.

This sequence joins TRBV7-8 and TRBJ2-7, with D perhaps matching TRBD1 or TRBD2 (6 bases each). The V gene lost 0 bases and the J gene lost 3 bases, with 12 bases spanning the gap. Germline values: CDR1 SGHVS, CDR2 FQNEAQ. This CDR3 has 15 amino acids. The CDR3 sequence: CASSLAVQGGYEQYF. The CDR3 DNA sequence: TGTGCCAGCAGCTTAGCTGTACAGGGAGGCTACGAGCAGTACTTC.

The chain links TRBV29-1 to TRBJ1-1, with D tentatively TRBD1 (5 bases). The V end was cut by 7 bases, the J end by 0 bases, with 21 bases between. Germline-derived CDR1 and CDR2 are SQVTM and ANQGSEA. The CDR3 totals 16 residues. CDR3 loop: CSAVGGAHIMNTEAFF. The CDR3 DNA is TGCAGCGCCGTGGGGGGAGCTCATATCATGAACACTGAAGCTTTCTTT.

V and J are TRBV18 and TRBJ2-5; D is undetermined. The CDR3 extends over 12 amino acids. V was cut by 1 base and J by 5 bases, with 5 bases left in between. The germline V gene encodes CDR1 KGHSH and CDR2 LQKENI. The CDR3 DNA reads TGTGCCAGCTCACCACTTCCCGAGACCCAGTACTTC. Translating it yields CASSPLPETQYF.

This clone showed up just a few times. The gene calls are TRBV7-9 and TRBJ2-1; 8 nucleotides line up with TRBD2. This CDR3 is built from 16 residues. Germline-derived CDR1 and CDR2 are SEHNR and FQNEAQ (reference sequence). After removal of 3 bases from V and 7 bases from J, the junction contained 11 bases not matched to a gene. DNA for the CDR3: TGTGCCAGCAGCTTTAATCCGGGGACGGGAGGGAATGAGCAGTTCTTC. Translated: CASSFNPGTGGNEQFF.